One and the same sample provided the 30 T cell receptor beta chains below, sequenced in a study of T cell changes during pregnancy in multiple sclerosis. Using immunoSEQ multiplex PCR, the repertoire was profiled, and TCRdb retains in-frame clones only, with some absent. The sample yields tens of thousands of clones, around nine tenths seen once. Source: peripheral blood, taken in the third trimester of pregnancy. Receptors were obtained from a female donor with multiple sclerosis, enrolled in a pregnancy study.

This clone has just a few counts. The gene calls are TRBV9 and TRBJ2-1; 8 nucleotides align to TRBD1. Germline loops: CDR1 SGDLS, CDR2 YYNGEE. The CDR3 consists of 15 residues. V lost 2 bases and J lost 7; bases outside the gene matches: 8. The CDR3 DNA reads as TGTGCCAGCAGCGTCTCCCAGGGGGCGCCAAATGAGCAGTTCTTC. The encoded protein is CASSVSQGAPNEQFF.

V gene TRBV4-2 combines with J gene TRBJ1-2; 9 nucleotides agree with TRBD1. V shed 3 bases, J shed 3 bases, and the junction held 8 bases outside the gene matches. Germline assignment: CDR1 LGHNA and CDR2 YNFKEQ. The CDR3 runs to 16 residues. The DNA for the CDR3 is TGTGCCAGCAGCCAGCTACAGGGGGCTGTAGACTATGGCTACACCTTC. Translated: CASSQLQGAVDYGYTF.

The chain employs TRBV6-5 and TRBJ2-7, with 12 bases lining up with TRBD2. The CDR3 spans 16 residues. The ends lost 2 bases at V and 7 bases at J; junction bases unmatched: 9. Germline V gene data show CDR1 as MNHEY and CDR2 as SVGAGI. The CDR3 region has the DNA TGTGCCAGCAGTTACGCACTAGCGGGAGGAAGGGATGAGCAGTACTTC. This encodes CASSYALAGGRDEQYF.

The genes are TRBV9 and TRBJ2-5; possible D gene TRBD2, 6 bases. V was shortened by 3 bases and J by 5 bases, with 23 bases between the two germline ends. CDR1 and CDR2 from the germline V gene are SGDLS and YYNGEE. The CDR3 loop spans 17 amino acids. CDR3 bases: TGTGCCAGCAGCGCCTTACAAGCCTTGGGGGGACCGGAGACCCAGTACTTC. This codes for CASSALQALGGPETQYF.

This sequence joins TRBV7-9 and TRBJ2-1, with D perhaps matching TRBD1 (6 bases). The CDR3 runs to 12 residues. The germline CDR1 and CDR2 sequences are SEHNR and FQNEAQ (reference sequence). V was pared by 4 bases and J by 10 bases, with 11 bases between. CDR3 coding DNA: TGTGCCAGCAGCTACCCAGGGGAGGAGCAGTTCTTC. It yields the protein CASSYPGEEQFF.

This clone has a single count. V usage is TRBV7-9 and J usage is TRBJ2-7; D is uncertain. Trimming shortened V by 3 bases and J by 2 bases, and 8 bases separated the two germline ends. CDR3 length: 13 amino acids. CDR1 is SEHNR and CDR2 is FQNEAQ in the germline V gene (reference sequence). The DNA of the CDR3 is TGTGCCAGCAGCTTGGCTCTGCCCTACGAGCAGTACTTC. Its translation is CASSLALPYEQYF.

V is TRBV29-1 and J is TRBJ2-7, with unresolved D. This CDR3 is built from 10 residues. The V gene lost 4 bases and the J gene lost 5 bases, with 6 bases spanning the gap. Germline values: CDR1 SQVTM, CDR2 ANQGSEA. For the CDR3, the DNA is TGCAGCGTTGGGCAGGACGAGCAGTACTTC. Amino acids: CSVGQDEQYF.

The J gene is TRBJ2-7, the V gene TRBV30; TRBD2 matches 8 bases. Germline V gene lookup returns CDR1 GTSNPN and CDR2 SVGIG (reference sequence). The CDR3 has 15 residues. Trimming cost V 0 bases and J 4 bases; bases outside gene matches: 8. The CDR3 sequence is CAWSVSGGVLYEQYF. As DNA, the CDR3 is TGTGCCTGGAGTGTTTCGGGGGGGGTCTTGTACGAGCAGTACTTC.

The V and J genes are TRBV19 and TRBJ1-1, with 10 positions matching TRBD1. Germline CDR1 and CDR2: LNHDA and SQIVND (reference sequence). The V and J ends lost 5 bases and 7 bases, in that order; junction bases with no gene match: 7. This CDR3 is 14 amino acids long. CDR3 nucleotides: TGTGCCAGTAGTGCCTGGGACAGGGGTCATGAAGCTTTCTTT. It specifies CASSAWDRGHEAFF.

This clone was picked up one time. This rearrangement joins TRBV10-3 to TRBJ1-1; unclear D gene. V lost 0 bases and J 2 bases, leaving 10 bases between the germline ends. The CDR3 contains 15 residues. Germline CDR1 and CDR2: ENHRY and SYGVKD. Here the CDR3 reads CAISESEGGNTEAFF. CDR3 bases: TGTGCCATCAGTGAGTCGGAGGGAGGAAACACTGAAGCTTTCTTT.

The chain carries TRBV4-1 and TRBJ1-1; no clear D. The CDR3 is made up of 14 amino acids. V lost 3 bases and J 5 bases, leaving 13 bases between the germline ends. Germline V CDR1 and CDR2: MGHRA, YSYEKL. CDR3 sequence (DNA): TGCGCCAGCAGCCAGAGGGAAGGTGGAACTGAAGCTTTCTTT. Residues: CASSQREGGTEAFF.

This clone was seen once. This chain uses TRBV11-3 with TRBJ2-3, with TRBD2 matching 9 bases. This CDR3 spans 16 amino acids. Germline CDR1 and CDR2: SGHNT and YENEEA. V was pared by 2 bases and J by 3 bases, with 6 bases of the junction left unmatched. CDR3: CASSLRSGRGTDTQYF. The CDR3 coding sequence is TGTGCCAGCAGCTTACGTAGCGGGAGAGGGACAGATACGCAGTATTTT.

The gene calls are TRBV4-1 and TRBJ1-1, with 9 positions matching TRBD1. Trimming cost V 0 bases and J 5 bases; bases outside gene matches: 4. CDR1 is MGHRA, CDR2 YSYEKL, per germline. The CDR3 totals 15 residues. This CDR3 reads CASSQDGTGLTEAFF. In DNA form, the CDR3 reads TGCGCCAGCAGCCAAGACGGGACAGGGTTGACTGAAGCTTTCTTT.

Sample share makes this clone medium-sized. The chain couples TRBV7-2 to TRBJ2-5, with TRBD2 matching 10 bases. Germline lookup yields CDR1 SGHTA and CDR2 FQGNSA. Trimming took 4 bases from V and 3 from J; bases not matched to a gene: 8. This CDR3 region has 16 residues. This CDR3 reads CASSWGYLAGEETQYF. For the CDR3, the DNA is TGTGCCAGCAGCTGGGGATACCTAGCGGGAGAAGAGACCCAGTACTTC. Combining the CDR3 with reference TRBV7-2 and TRBJ2-5 gives the whole variable domain GAGVSQSPSNKVTEKGKDVELRCDPISGHTALYWYRQSLGQGLEFLIYFQGNSAPDKSGLPSDRFSAERTGGSVSTLTIQRTQQEDSAVYLCASSWGYLAGEETQYFGPGTRLLVL.

The chain employs TRBV11-2 and TRBJ1-4; D unresolved. V shed 1 base and J shed 4 bases, with 10 bases lying between them. The CDR3 runs 15 residues. Germline-derived CDR1 and CDR2 are SGHAT and FQNNGV. DNA of the CDR3: TGTGCCAGCAGCTTAGCATGGGCTTTTAATGAAAAACTGTTTTTT. It specifies CASSLAWAFNEKLFF.

The rearrangement links TRBV7-9 to TRBJ2-1; TRBD1 might be the D (6 bases). V was trimmed by 1 base and J by 3 bases, leaving 16 bases between them. CDR3 size: 17 residues. Germline assignment: CDR1 SEHNR and CDR2 FQNEAQ (reference sequence). The CDR3: CASSLDGPGESYNEQFF. The CDR3 bases are TGTGCCAGCAGCTTAGACGGCCCAGGGGAGAGCTACAATGAGCAGTTCTTC. Combining the CDR3 with reference TRBV7-9 and TRBJ2-1 gives the whole variable domain DTGVSQNPRHKITKRGQNVTFRCDPISEHNRLYWYRQTLGQGPEFLTYFQNEAQLEKSRLLSDRFSAERPKGSFSTLEIQRTEQGDSAMYLCASSLDGPGESYNEQFFGPGTRLTVL.

This clone showed up just a few times. This rearrangement joins TRBV6-5 to TRBJ2-5; TRBD1 aligns across 10 bases. Germline CDR1 is MNHEY and CDR2 is SVGAGI. The junction had 2 bases not matched to a gene; V was cut back by 6 bases and J by 4 bases. This CDR3 region has 13 residues. This chain's CDR3 is CASSGTGVETQYF. CDR3 bases: TGTGCCAGCAGCGGGACAGGGGTAGAGACCCAGTACTTC.

The chain links TRBV6-6 to TRBJ2-7; 10 nucleotides match TRBD2. The germline CDR1 and CDR2 sequences are MNHNY and SVGAGI (reference sequence). The CDR3 runs 16 residues. Trimming cost V 5 bases and J 2 bases; bases outside gene matches: 9. DNA of the CDR3: TGTGCCAGCAGTCACCTCGGGACTAGCGAGGCCTACGAGCAGTACTTC. It translates to CASSHLGTSEAYEQYF.

V is TRBV7-3 and J is TRBJ1-1, with 9 positions matching TRBD1. V gave up 5 bases and J gave up 1 base; unmatched junction bases: 5. The CDR3 extends over 15 amino acids. Per germline, CDR1 SGHTA and CDR2 FQGTGA. The CDR3 nucleotides read TGTGCCAGCAGCCCCTCGGGACAGGGGAACACTGAAGCTTTCTTT. Amino acids: CASSPSGQGNTEAFF.

This chain's CDR3 is CASSLYAAGVTGELFF. CDR3 DNA: TGCGCCAGCAGCTTGTATGCAGCGGGAGTTACCGGGGAGCTGTTTTTT. The rearrangement uses TRBV5-1 and TRBJ2-2, with TRBD2 matching 8 bases. The length of the CDR3 is 16 residues. CDR1 SGHRS and CDR2 YFSETQ come from the germline V gene. The V segment lost 1 base and the J segment 5 bases; nucleotides outside the gene matches: 7.

The chain carries TRBV7-9 and TRBJ2-1, with a weak D call TRBD1 (6 bases). V was shortened by 5 bases and J by 9 bases, with 11 bases between the two germline ends. Germline V CDR1 and CDR2: SEHNR, FQNEAQ (reference sequence). The CDR3 is 12 residues long. This CDR3 reads CASSQNRAEQFF. The CDR3 bases are TGTGCCAGCAGCCAGAACAGGGCTGAGCAGTTCTTC.

The chain employs TRBV28 and TRBJ2-2; a weak D match, TRBD1 (7 bases). V gave up 7 bases and J gave up 5 bases, with 17 bases separating them. The germline gives CDR1 MDHEN, CDR2 SYDVKM. The CDR3 consists of 15 residues. CDR3 region: CASTSGGQGTGELFF. CDR3 in DNA: TGTGCCAGCACATCAGGGGGGCAAGGGACCGGGGAGCTGTTTTTT.

This clone was observed once. This chain joins TRBV5-1 and TRBJ2-5; no firm D call. Germline lookup yields CDR1 SGHRS and CDR2 YFSETQ. Trimming removed 0 bases at V and 1 base at J, with 13 bases between. The CDR3 length is 16 residues. CDR3 nucleotides: TGCGCCAGCAGCTTGGCGCCAGCCACGGGCCAAGAGACCCAGTACTTC. The encoded protein is CASSLAPATGQETQYF. Complete variable domain (other parts from reference TRBV5-1 and TRBJ2-5): KAGVTQTPRYLIKTRGQQVTLSCSPISGHRSVSWYQQTPGQGLQFLFEYFSETQRNKGNFPGRFSGRQFSNSRSEMNVSTLELGDSALYLCASSLAPATGQETQYFGPGTRLLVL.

This chain links TRBV6-5 with TRBJ2-1; D is uncertain. Germline CDR1 is MNHEY and CDR2 is SVGAGI. CDR3 length: 11 residues. The germline V and J ends were trimmed by 5 bases and 7 bases, with 6 bases remaining between them. The CDR3 reads CASSHRNEQFF. The CDR3 region has the DNA TGTGCCAGCAGTCACAGAAATGAGCAGTTCTTC.

The sample holds one count of this clone. The chain carries TRBV28 and TRBJ2-7; no reliable D call. Trimming removed 5 bases from V and 4 bases from J, with 9 bases in between. CDR1 is MDHEN and CDR2 is SYDVKM in the germline V gene. This CDR3 contains 12 residues. The CDR3 DNA is TGTGCCAGCAGTCCCCAGGTGTACGAGCAGTACTTC. It yields the protein CASSPQVYEQYF. The full variable domain, rest sourced from reference TRBV28 and TRBJ2-7, is DVKVTQSSRYLVKRTGEKVFLECVQDMDHENMFWYRQDPGLGLRLIYFSYDVKMKEKGDIPEGYSVSREKKERFSLILESASTNQTSMYLCASSPQVYEQYFGPGTRLTVT.

The gene calls are TRBV28 and TRBJ2-6; no firm D call. Trimming removed 7 bases from V and 3 bases from J, with 10 bases in between. The CDR3 extends over 14 amino acids. Germline CDR1 is MDHEN and CDR2 is SYDVKM. The DNA of the CDR3 is TGTGCCAGCACCCCGGTTGGTGGGGCCAACGTCCTGACTTTC. This encodes CASTPVGGANVLTF.

V gene TRBV7-9 combines with J gene TRBJ1-1, with unresolved D. There are 13 residues in the CDR3. V lost 5 bases and J 2 bases, leaving 9 bases between the germline ends. Germline CDR1 and CDR2: SEHNR and FQNEAQ (reference sequence). The CDR3 loop is CASSLRGNTEAFF. The CDR3 bases are TGTGCCAGCAGCCTGAGAGGCAACACTGAAGCTTTCTTT.

The DNA for the CDR3 is TGTGCCAGCTCAACTCAGGGGACCGGCACAGATACGCAGTATTTT. The encoded protein is CASSTQGTGTDTQYF. The chain employs TRBV18 and TRBJ2-3, with TRBD1 as a possible D gene (6 bases). This CDR3 spans 15 amino acids. CDR1 is KGHSH and CDR2 is LQKENI in the germline V gene. The V and J ends lost 5 bases and 1 base respectively, with 13 bases between them.

The count of this clone is one. The CDR3 DNA reads as TGTGCCAGCACCTTCAACCCGGAGGACAGGGGTAGTTCTTATGAGCAGTTCTTC. Amino acids: CASTFNPEDRGSSYEQFF. The rearrangement links TRBV28 to TRBJ2-1; TRBD1 matches 9 bases. Germline loops: CDR1 MDHEN, CDR2 SYDVKM. The length of the CDR3 is 18 residues. With 7 bases clipped from V and 8 bases from J, the junction kept 21 bases outside the gene matches.

The chain has TRBV30 and TRBJ2-7; TRBD2 aligns across 11 bases. The CDR3 contains 14 residues. Losses at the gene ends were 3 bases for V and 3 bases for J; bases not matched to a gene: 4. Germline V gene lookup returns CDR1 GTSNPN and CDR2 SVGIG (reference sequence). CDR3 sequence: CAWRRGLAGYEQYF. The CDR3 region has the DNA TGTGCCTGGAGGAGAGGACTAGCGGGCTACGAGCAGTACTTC.